A single sample is the source of the 5 T cell receptor beta chains below, sequenced in a study of molecular identifiers for immune sequencing clone quantification. Via MiXCR, TCRdb re-called the PCR reads, giving one row per CDR3 protein. The repertoire holds about 640,000 distinct CDR3 sequences, nearly 20% seen once, with 0.7% to 1% in the top ten. Sequenced sample: naive CD8+ T cells from blood, with Jurkat cell RNA spiked in. As for subset: FACS-sorted CD8+CD4-CCR7+CD45RA+ naive T cells. These receptors originate from a human donor in good health. Some libraries in this study had Jurkat cell RNA spiked in.

The chain combines TRBV12-3 or TRBV12-4 with TRBJ1-2; no clear D gene. The CDR3 sequence is 16 residues long. Deletions cut 4 bases from V and 3 bases from J, with 18 bases between. The CDR3 is CASSSRLRGSDYGYTF. The DNA for the CDR3 is TGTGCCAGCAGTTCCCGCCTTAGAGGGTCCGACTATGGCTACACCTTC.

The sample holds many counts of this clonotype. The chain uses TRBV5-4 and TRBJ1-2; D gene unclear. Trimming shortened V by 4 bases and J by 1 base, and 14 bases separated the two germline ends. CDR3 length equals 15 residues. Germline values: CDR1 SGHNT, CDR2 YYREEE (reference sequence). The CDR3 region is CASSDGSGGNYGYTF. CDR3 nucleotide sequence: TGTGCCAGCAGCGATGGATCCGGAGGTAACTATGGCTACACCTTC.

The CDR3 protein is CASSYVGGTTDTQYF. CDR3 nucleotides: TGTGCCAGCAGTTACGTGGGGGGGACCACAGATACGCAGTATTTT. The V gene is TRBV6-5, the J gene TRBJ2-3, with 7 nucleotides matching TRBD2. The CDR3 has 15 residues. Per germline, CDR1 MNHEY and CDR2 SVGAGI. V shed 2 bases, J shed 2 bases, and the junction held 4 bases outside the gene matches.

This clonotype was picked up many times. The chain joins TRBV29-1 to TRBJ2-2, with 13 bases identical to TRBD2. Per the germline V gene, CDR1 is SQVTM and CDR2 is ANQGSEA. V shed 6 bases and J 4 bases; nucleotides not matched to a gene: 11. This CDR3 is built from 17 residues. The CDR3 loop is CSVRDWTSGSGTGELFF. The CDR3 DNA is TGCAGCGTCCGAGACTGGACTAGCGGGAGTGGCACCGGGGAGCTGTTTTTT.

The chain combines TRBV7-9 with TRBJ1-1; D gene ambiguous. Germline CDR1 SEHNR, CDR2 FQNEAQ (reference sequence). The CDR3 sequence is 14 residues long. Trimming stripped 1 base from V and 4 bases from J, with 10 bases between. The CDR3 nucleotides are TGTGCCAGCAGCTTAGGGAGGGTAGTCACTGAAGCTTTCTTT. It translates to CASSLGRVVTEAFF.